The clone carrying this TCR beta chain was detected only a few times. Its target is not known. Germline V lookup: CDR1 SGHAT, CDR2 FQNNGV. The CDR3 sequence is 14 residues long. Deletions cut 4 bases from V and 1 base from J, with 10 bases between. Methods used by the authors: The study built a papillary thyroid cancer distant-metastasis classifier from CDR3 differences across clinicopathological groups. TCRdb called clones again from the PCR reads with MiXCR. The V and J calls follow TCRdb's processing rather than the paper's. The sample lists about 70,000 clones, 18% seen once, with roughly 13% in the top ten. Thyroid surgery was performed in patients who had received no treatment beforehand. These data originate in a study of metastatic and nonmetastatic thyroid tumors. Study context: Comparison of repertoires was carried out across blood and tumor or nodule tissue from malignant and benign thyroid patients. General study results and limits: Significantly higher TCR beta diversity was reportedly seen in malignant thyroid tumors than benign nodules, in blood and tumor.

The clonotype originates from a female donor with papillary thyroid cancer or a benign thyroid nodule (not recorded which). Some clones in this sample may be carry-over from other donors' samples. The chain combines TRBV11-2 with TRBJ2-5, with D possibly TRBD1 on 6 matching bases. Sequencing was done on a sample of blood. The CDR3 loop reads CASSSQGFQETQYF. Here the CDR3 DNA reads TGTGCCAGCAGCTCACAGGGTTTCCAAGAGACCCAGTACTTC.